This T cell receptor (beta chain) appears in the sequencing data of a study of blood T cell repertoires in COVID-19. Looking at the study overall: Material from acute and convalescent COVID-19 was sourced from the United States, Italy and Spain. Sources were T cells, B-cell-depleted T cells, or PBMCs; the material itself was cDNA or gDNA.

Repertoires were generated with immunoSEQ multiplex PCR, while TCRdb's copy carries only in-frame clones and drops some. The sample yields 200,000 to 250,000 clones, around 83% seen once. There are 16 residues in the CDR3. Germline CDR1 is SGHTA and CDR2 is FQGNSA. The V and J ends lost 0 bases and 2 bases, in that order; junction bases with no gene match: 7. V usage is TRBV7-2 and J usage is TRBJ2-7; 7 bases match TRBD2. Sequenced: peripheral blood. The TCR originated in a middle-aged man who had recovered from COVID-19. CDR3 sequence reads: CASSLAGSGAAYEQYF. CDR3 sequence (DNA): TGTGCCAGCAGCTTAGCGGGGAGCGGGGCTGCCTACGAGCAGTACTTC.